Sequencing of this TCR beta chain was carried out in a study of T-cell memory formation after mild COVID-19. Across the study: The study found TCR clusters largely donor specific. Findings and limits, study-wide: Later expanders leaned toward CD4+, whereas clones contracting from day 15 to 85 were balanced CD4/CD8. In second-wave clones peaking day 37, SARS-CoV-2 specificity remained unconfirmed. Several responding clones turned up in pre-infection memory, indicating that cross-reactive memory may have taken part.

Points on this clonotype: The antigen is unknown.

The ends lost 4 bases at V and 2 bases at J; junction bases unmatched: 13. In germline, CDR1 is MNHEY, CDR2 SMNVEV (reference sequence). This CDR3 is built from 17 residues. TCRdb used MiXCR to reprocess the 5' RACE reads, holding one entry per CDR3 protein. The data show approximately 290,000 distinct CDR3 sequences, with more than 15% seen just once and 22% held by the top ten. Input material: PBMCs or a T cell subset sorted from them (not recorded which). The sequence derives from a man aged 18 to 29 who had mild COVID-19 (a few samples of this study predate the infection). Cell type and time point are not known. V and J are TRBV27 and TRBJ1-1; 7 bases fit TRBD1. The CDR3: CASSSTGQPNPNTEAFF. As DNA, the CDR3 is TGTGCCAGCAGTTCTACGGGACAGCCTAACCCAAACACTGAAGCTTTCTTT.